The next 15 T cell receptor beta chains were all read from a single sample in a study of beta chain features in type 1 diabetes. Their antigens remain unidentified. Points from the study as a whole: There was a moderate but significant shortening of TCRB CDR3s in all four CD4+ subsets of Type 1 diabetes patients.

The isolated RNA, all of it, was reverse transcribed, so expressed TCRB transcripts were what got sequenced. Data came from immunoSEQ multiplex PCR; TCRdb stores just in-frame clones and leaves some out. Of 350,000 to 400,000 clones listed, about 12% are singletons. The sequenced sample consisted of naive CD4+ T cells from blood. These receptors all come from a woman younger than 30 with type 1 diabetes.

This chain uses TRBV14 with TRBJ2-3; D not certain. Germline CDR1 reads SGHDN; CDR2 reads FVKESK. V was shortened by 1 base and J by 8 bases, with 19 bases between the two germline ends. This CDR3 has 16 amino acids. The chain's CDR3 is CASSQGERPRSRTQYF. The CDR3 nucleotides are TGTGCCAGCAGCCAAGGCGAACGCCCCCGTTCTCGTACGCAGTATTTT.

The CDR3 bases are TGTGCCAGCAGCCACGAACCCGGGAACACTGAAGCTTTCTTT. It codes for CASSHEPGNTEAFF. The V call is TRBV7-3, the J call TRBJ1-1; D not resolved. CDR3 length: 14 amino acids. Deletions cut 5 bases from V and 1 base from J, with 11 bases between. Germline V gene data show CDR1 as SGHTA and CDR2 as FQGTGA.

The chain combines TRBV4-3 with TRBJ1-6; D possibly corresponds to TRBD1 (5 bases). V was pared by 0 bases and J by 4 bases, with 16 bases between. Germline assignment: CDR1 LGHNA and CDR2 YSLEER. This CDR3 region has 18 residues. The CDR3 DNA is TGCGCCAGCAGCCAAGATACTTCTCGCGGGGGTTATAATTCACCCCTCCACTTT. As protein: CASSQDTSRGGYNSPLHF.

CDR3 region: CSVTRGRETQYF. Written as DNA, the CDR3 is TGCAGCGTTACCAGGGGGCGAGAGACCCAGTACTTC. This rearrangement joins TRBV29-1 to TRBJ2-5; 8 positions agree with TRBD1. CDR3 length: 12 amino acids. CDR1 and CDR2 (germline): SQVTM, ANQGSEA. Germline trimming cut 5 bases from V and 4 bases from J; bases unmatched to any gene: 3.

The CDR3 reads CASGQGSGANVLTF. As DNA, the CDR3 is TGTGCCAGCGGACAGGGCTCCGGGGCCAACGTCCTGACTTTC. This rearrangement joins TRBV7-7 to TRBJ2-6, with 8 bases aligning to TRBD1. Germline-derived CDR1 and CDR2 are SSHAT and FNYEAQ (reference sequence). J was trimmed by 4 bases and V by 8 bases; bases with no gene match: 4. The CDR3 length is 14 residues.

This chain links TRBV30 with TRBJ1-2; D may be TRBD1 (5 bases). V gave up 0 bases and J gave up 8 bases, with 13 bases separating them. CDR3 length: 13 residues. Germline CDR1 GTSNPN, CDR2 SVGIG (reference sequence). DNA for the CDR3: TGTGCCTGGAGTGTCCCCAACGGGGGGGGCTACACCTTC. Translation gives CAWSVPNGGGYTF.

This clone has only a few counts. V is TRBV7-2 and J is TRBJ2-5; D perhaps matches TRBD1 (6 bases). This CDR3 region has 16 residues. Germline lookup yields CDR1 SGHTA and CDR2 FQGNSA. Trimming took 3 bases from V and 2 from J, leaving 16 bases between them. CDR3 loop: CASSFQGSTKQETQYF. The CDR3 DNA sequence: TGTGCCAGCAGCTTCCAGGGGTCGACTAAACAAGAGACCCAGTACTTC.

A few counts support this clone. The CDR3 protein is CASSLGGQESYGYTF. In DNA, the CDR3 is TGCGCCAGCAGCTTGGGGGGACAGGAGAGCTATGGCTACACCTTC. The chain joins TRBV5-1 to TRBJ1-2, with 8 positions matching TRBD1. After removal of 0 bases from V and 4 bases from J, the junction contained 5 bases not matched to a gene. Per the germline V gene, CDR1 is SGHRS and CDR2 is YFSETQ. The CDR3 consists of 15 residues.

The CDR3 DNA sequence: TGCAGCGCGCAACAGGGGTCGGGGGCCACTGAAGCTTTCTTT. This gives the protein CSAQQGSGATEAFF. V gene TRBV29-1 combines with J gene TRBJ1-1; TRBD1 matches 7 bases. Germline V gene lookup returns CDR1 SQVTM and CDR2 ANQGSEA. The V and J ends lost 7 bases and 4 bases, in that order; junction bases with no gene match: 12. There are 14 residues in the CDR3.

This clone appeared a few times. The V call is TRBV4-3, the J call TRBJ1-2; D gene ambiguous. Trimming pared 0 bases from V and 4 bases from J, leaving 12 bases between. CDR1 is LGHNA, CDR2 YSLEER, per germline. The CDR3 length is 15 residues. In DNA form, the CDR3 reads TGCGCCAGCAGCCAAGAGGGCAGCCTTAGCTATGGCTACACCTTC. Translation gives CASSQEGSLSYGYTF.

The chain links TRBV7-2 to TRBJ2-1; 8 bases are shared with TRBD1. V gave up 2 bases and J gave up 5 bases; unmatched junction bases: 5. Germline CDR1 is SGHTA and CDR2 is FQGNSA. The CDR3 covers 15 residues. CDR3 residues: CASSLSGTGNNEQFF. In DNA, the CDR3 is TGTGCCAGCAGCTTATCAGGGACAGGCAACAATGAGCAGTTCTTC.

The rearrangement links TRBV5-1 to TRBJ2-1, with 10 bases fitting TRBD2. Trimming cost V 1 base and J 4 bases; bases outside gene matches: 11. Germline CDR1 is SGHRS and CDR2 is YFSETQ. The CDR3 has 18 residues. The CDR3, as DNA: TGCGCCAGCAGCTTGAGTATGGCTAGCGGGGGAGCGTACAATGAGCAGTTCTTC. Translating gives CASSLSMASGGAYNEQFF.

This rearrangement joins TRBV19 to TRBJ1-1, with 8 bases aligning to TRBD1. The CDR3 is 14 residues long. With V trimmed by 9 bases and J by 4 bases, 10 bases remained unmatched. From germline, CDR1 is LNHDA and CDR2 SQIVND (reference sequence). The CDR3 reads CASLSHRGITEAFF. Here the CDR3 DNA reads TGTGCCAGCCTCAGCCACAGGGGGATCACTGAAGCTTTCTTT.

The chain has TRBV7-2 and TRBJ2-1; no clear D. CDR1 is SGHTA and CDR2 is FQGNSA in the germline V gene. The V end was cut by 5 bases, the J end by 6 bases, with 8 bases between. There are 12 residues in the CDR3. The chain's CDR3 is CASSPSLNEQFF. In nucleotides, the CDR3 is TGTGCCAGCAGCCCGAGTCTCAATGAGCAGTTCTTC. Full variable domain (rest looked up from reference TRBV7-2 and TRBJ2-1): GAGVSQSPSNKVTEKGKDVELRCDPISGHTALYWYRQSLGQGLEFLIYFQGNSAPDKSGLPSDRFSAERTGGSVSTLTIQRTQQEDSAVYLCASSPSLNEQFFGPGTRLTVL.

This clone was counted between two and nine times. The chain has TRBV18 and TRBJ1-5; D gene uncertain. CDR3 length equals 15 residues. Germline CDR1 and CDR2: KGHSH and LQKENI. The ends were cut back, 3 bases at V and 5 bases at J, with 14 bases in the middle. This CDR3 is CASSPATTRDQPQHF. The CDR3 DNA is TGTGCCAGCTCACCGGCGACAACCCGAGATCAGCCCCAGCATTTT.